Listed here are 10 T cell receptor beta chains from one sample, sequenced in a study of shared clonotypes between healthy human individuals. Method: immunoSEQ multiplex PCR; TCRdb's copy keeps in-frame clones and lacks some. This table has about 1.1 million clones, approximately 80% appearing once. Sample: memory CD4+ T cells from PBMCs. Subset given: CD45RA-negative fraction. Receptor source: a man aged 18 to 35 in good health. Some clones in this sample may be carry-over from other donors' samples.

The chain carries TRBV5-1 and TRBJ2-7, with 8 positions matching TRBD2. This CDR3 spans 16 amino acids. Trimming at V came to 0 bases and at J to 0 bases, leaving 5 bases not matched to a gene. The germline V gene encodes CDR1 SGHRS and CDR2 YFSETQ. In DNA form, the CDR3 reads TGCGCCAGCAGCTTGGCGACCGGGACTAGCTCCTACGAGCAGTACTTC. As protein: CASSLATGTSSYEQYF. Complete variable domain (other parts from reference TRBV5-1 and TRBJ2-7): KAGVTQTPRYLIKTRGQQVTLSCSPISGHRSVSWYQQTPGQGLQFLFEYFSETQRNKGNFPGRFSGRQFSNSRSEMNVSTLELGDSALYLCASSLATGTSSYEQYFGPGTRLTVT.

The chain joins TRBV28 to TRBJ1-1, with D uncertain. The CDR3 has 12 amino acids. Germline assignment: CDR1 MDHEN and CDR2 SYDVKM. V was trimmed by 10 bases and J by 6 bases, leaving 15 bases between them. DNA for the CDR3: TGTGCCACTTCAGGCCGGGATCCTGAAGCTTTCTTT. This translates into CATSGRDPEAFF.

CDR3 sequence: CASRSDRGPNQPQHF. The DNA of the CDR3 is TGTGCCAGCAGATCGGACAGGGGACCGAATCAGCCCCAGCATTTT. V gene TRBV28 combines with J gene TRBJ1-5, with TRBD1 matching 9 bases. In germline, CDR1 is MDHEN, CDR2 SYDVKM. V lost 6 bases, J lost 4 bases, and 7 bases stayed unmatched. This CDR3 has 15 residues.

Only one count was recorded for this clone. The chain couples TRBV5-1 to TRBJ1-1; D gene uncertain. Germline values: CDR1 SGHRS, CDR2 YFSETQ. This CDR3 is built from 13 residues. Trimming removed 4 bases at V and 1 base at J, with 8 bases between. Here the CDR3 DNA reads TGCGCCAGCAGCACCGGATCGAACACTGAAGCTTTCTTT. As protein: CASSTGSNTEAFF.

V is TRBV7-3 and J is TRBJ2-1; possibly TRBD1 or TRBD2 for D (5 bases each). The germline V gene has CDR1 SGHTA and CDR2 FQGTGA. Trimming left V 2 bases short and J 3 bases short, with 14 bases between. The CDR3 covers 16 residues. DNA for the CDR3: TGTGCCAGCAGCTTAGTCGGGACGGATTTCTACAATGAGCAGTTCTTC. Translation: CASSLVGTDFYNEQFF.

This chain uses TRBV5-1 with TRBJ2-2; TRBD2 matches 7 bases. CDR3 length: 15 residues. Germline V lookup: CDR1 SGHRS, CDR2 YFSETQ. J was trimmed by 5 bases and V by 0 bases; bases with no gene match: 4. The CDR3 DNA reads TGCGCCAGCAGCTTGGGCGGGAGTAGGACCGGGGAGCTGTTTTTT. Translation gives CASSLGGSRTGELFF.

This clone appeared a few times. CDR3 loop: CASSLQSPLNTGELFF. In DNA form, the CDR3 reads TGCGCCAGCAGCCTCCAATCGCCCCTAAACACCGGGGAGCTGTTTTTT. The rearrangement uses TRBV5-1 and TRBJ2-2, with D uncertain. The germline CDR1 and CDR2 sequences are SGHRS and YFSETQ. The CDR3 is 16 residues long. Trimming removed 4 bases at V and 2 bases at J, with 15 bases between.

The chain joins TRBV27 to TRBJ1-2; D is perhaps TRBD1 (6 bases). The CDR3 totals 15 residues. Germline assignment: CDR1 MNHEY and CDR2 SMNVEV (reference sequence). The V end was cut by 7 bases, the J end by 6 bases, with 21 bases between. This CDR3 reads CASNPLPGGRDGYTF. DNA of the CDR3: TGTGCCAGCAATCCCCTCCCGGGGGGCAGGGATGGCTACACCTTC.

V gene TRBV5-1 combines with J gene TRBJ2-1, with D perhaps being TRBD1 or TRBD2 (5 bases each). Germline assignment: CDR1 SGHRS and CDR2 YFSETQ. V lost 4 bases and J 0 bases, leaving 20 bases between the germline ends. CDR3 size: 18 residues. CDR3 sequence (DNA): TGCGCCAGCAGCCATCCAAGTTCCGGGACGGGCTCCTACAATGAGCAGTTCTTC. It codes for CASSHPSSGTGSYNEQFF. The whole variable domain, filled in from reference TRBV5-1 and TRBJ2-1, reads KAGVTQTPRYLIKTRGQQVTLSCSPISGHRSVSWYQQTPGQGLQFLFEYFSETQRNKGNFPGRFSGRQFSNSRSEMNVSTLELGDSALYLCASSHPSSGTGSYNEQFFGPGTRLTVL.

This chain joins TRBV7-2 and TRBJ2-3, with 8 bases lining up with TRBD2. Germline values: CDR1 SGHTA, CDR2 FQGNSA. There are 19 residues in the CDR3. Trimming took 2 bases from V and 2 from J; bases not matched to a gene: 15. In nucleotides, the CDR3 is TGTGCCAGCAGCTTAAGGGGGATCGGGCTAGCGGGCCTCACAGATACGCAGTATTTT. Translated: CASSLRGIGLAGLTDTQYF. The full variable domain, with the rest looked up from reference TRBV7-2 and TRBJ2-3, is GAGVSQSPSNKVTEKGKDVELRCDPISGHTALYWYRQSLGQGLEFLIYFQGNSAPDKSGLPSDRFSAERTGGSVSTLTIQRTQQEDSAVYLCASSLRGIGLAGLTDTQYFGPGTRLTVL.